This paragraph covers one T cell receptor (beta chain) sequence. The antigen it binds to is not known. The read gets to within 3 residues of the CDR3 end, and the germline J gene fills in the rest. Every participant had a single incident cervical HPV16 infection, and women with prevalent HPV16 infections were excluded. Cervical HPV DNA was detected with MY09/MY11 PCR, and genotyping was done by dot-blot hybridization. Roughly 16 mL of heparinized blood were centrifuged, and the buffy coat was split into aliquots, frozen at -30 degrees C, and then kept at -80 degrees C. QIAGEN kits were used to extract genomic DNA from buffy coat specimens. The immunoSEQ assay used multiplex PCR to amplify TCR beta CDR3 regions from an average of approximately 1,200 ng of genomic DNA per sample. Primer bias was corrected in the assay by using a complete synthetic TCR repertoire to establish an amplification baseline. Amplicons were sequenced on the Illumina platform. In the source study's methods: Sequence errors were corrected by clustering with frequency ratios and a modified nearest-neighbor algorithm, and the sequences were then analyzed in the immunoSEQ Analyzer using IMGT gene definitions. At each rarefaction depth, TCR richness and evenness were averaged over 20 rarefaction repeats, and samples with fewer sequences than the depth were excluded. V, D and J gene relative abundances were compared between groups with Wilcoxon rank sum tests, applying FDR correction. In the blinded duplicates, the intraclass correlation was approximately 95% for TCR richness and averaged about 80% across 66 gene segments. TCRdb retrieved this table from immuneACCESS and kept in-frame rearrangements only. Not all clones are present; in checked studies, unresolved V genes account for under half, and no reason is known for the remainder. The D gene and trimming were derived from the DNA, and the V and J assignments and clone size from that table. For this sample, the table gives under 45,000 clones. The leading ten clones occupy approximately 6.3% of the sample.

The sample originates from a study of T cells in women clearing cervical HPV infection (dated by TCRdb to the late 2010s). About the investigation overall: The cases were 20 to 25 women with histologically confirmed HPV16-related CIN3 or worse, and 2 of those women had invasive cancers. The 20 to 25 controls were women who cleared a single incident HPV16 infection within 12 months without developing precancer or cancer. Blood from cases was collected at the visit at which the lesion was first identified, whereas blood from controls was collected once infection was no longer detected. For cases, a median interval of approximately 140 days, with an interquartile range of about 80 to 200 days, was observed between lesion detection and blood sampling. Since only a few of the women had HLA typing available, the possibility that HLA type was acting as a confounder could not be ruled out. An exploratory proof-of-principle case-control study, nested within the Guanacaste HPV Natural History Study in Costa Rica, was conducted to compare TCR repertoires across cervical HPV16 outcomes. Cases were matched to controls by age within five years and by the year the sample was collected. Cases had a median age of approximately 34 years and controls had a median age of around 41, with no significant differences in baseline characteristics. The parent cohort enrolled approximately 9,200 women aged 18 or older in Guanacaste, Costa Rica, during about 1993 to 1994 and followed them for more than 6 years. Five blinded duplicates per group were added as quality controls, so that 60 or so samples were obtained: roughly 50 participants and 10 replicates.

Overall results and qualifications from the work: Because the number of T cells in each sample was unknown, differences in richness could reflect differing T-cell content rather than repertoire biology. Because of the cross-sectional design, the study could not determine whether the associations came before infection or resulted from infection, and neither effector/memory subsets nor HPV-specific T cells were isolated. TCR repertoire richness was significantly higher in CIN3+ cases than in controls across sequencing depths, while evenness did not differ. Random forest classifiers combining richness and V gene abundances distinguished cases from controls with an estimated AUC of more than 0.8. Lower TRBV6-7 relative abundance was observed in cases than in controls (approximately 0.1% versus 0.17%; Bonferroni P = 0.0008).

V loses 1 base, J loses 1 base, and the germline ends lie 14 bases apart. CDR3 length: 17 amino acids, cysteine to phenylalanine. Of the CDR3's DNA, 42 bases were read; they are in frame from base 1. According to the germline V gene, CDR1 reads MDHEN and CDR2 reads SYDVKM. The V and J genes are TRBV28 and TRBJ2-4; the D gene cannot be resolved reliably. The sample comprised blood buffy coat. The receptor comes from a woman between 18 and 75 years old with a cervical HPV16 infection that either progressed to CIN3+ or cleared (not recorded which). The sequenced part of the CDR3 DNA is TGTGCCAGCAGTTTATACCAAGGTGGTGATGCCAAAAACATT. It translates as CASSLYQGGDAKNI. The whole CDR3 sequence is CASSLYQGGDAKNIQYF.